The T cell receptor beta chain under discussion was sequenced for a study of shared clonotypes between healthy human individuals. About the study: Donors, aged 18 to 49, were two women and three men.

Clones were sequenced by immunoSEQ multiplex PCR, and TCRdb holds only the in-frame ones, with some missing. In the table there are millions of clones, about 95% of which are singletons. V was shortened by 0 bases and J by 0 bases, with 12 bases between the two germline ends. The V gene's germline CDR1 is LGHNA and CDR2 YNFKEQ. The CDR3 totals 16 residues. CD45RO-negative, CCR7-positively selected cells formed the naive CD8 fraction, excluding terminally differentiated effector memory CD45RA+ cells. Sequenced: naive CD8+ T cells sorted from blood. The chain joins TRBV4-2 to TRBJ2-7; D may be TRBD1 or TRBD2 (6 bases each). This sequence was found in a man younger than 35 in good health. The CDR3 reads CASSQEEGGVSYEQYF. In DNA, the CDR3 is TGTGCCAGCAGCCAAGAAGAGGGGGGCGTCTCCTACGAGCAGTACTTC.